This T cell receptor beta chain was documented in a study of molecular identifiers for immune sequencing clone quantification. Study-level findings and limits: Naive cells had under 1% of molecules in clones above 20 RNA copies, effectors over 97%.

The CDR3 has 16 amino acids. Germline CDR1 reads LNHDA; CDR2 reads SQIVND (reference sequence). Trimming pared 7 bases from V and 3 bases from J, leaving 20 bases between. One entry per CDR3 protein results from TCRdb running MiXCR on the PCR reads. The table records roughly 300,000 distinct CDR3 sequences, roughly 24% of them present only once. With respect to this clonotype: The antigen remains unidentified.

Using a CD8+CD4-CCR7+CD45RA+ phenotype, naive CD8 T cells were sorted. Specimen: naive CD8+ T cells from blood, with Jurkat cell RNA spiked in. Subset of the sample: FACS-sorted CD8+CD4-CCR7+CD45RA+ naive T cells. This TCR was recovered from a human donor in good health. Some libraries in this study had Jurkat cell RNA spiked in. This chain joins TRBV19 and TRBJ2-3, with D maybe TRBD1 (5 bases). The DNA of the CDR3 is TGTGCCAGTACCGACATTGGTTGGGGCGCGACAGATACGCAGTATTTT. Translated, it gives CASTDIGWGATDTQYF.